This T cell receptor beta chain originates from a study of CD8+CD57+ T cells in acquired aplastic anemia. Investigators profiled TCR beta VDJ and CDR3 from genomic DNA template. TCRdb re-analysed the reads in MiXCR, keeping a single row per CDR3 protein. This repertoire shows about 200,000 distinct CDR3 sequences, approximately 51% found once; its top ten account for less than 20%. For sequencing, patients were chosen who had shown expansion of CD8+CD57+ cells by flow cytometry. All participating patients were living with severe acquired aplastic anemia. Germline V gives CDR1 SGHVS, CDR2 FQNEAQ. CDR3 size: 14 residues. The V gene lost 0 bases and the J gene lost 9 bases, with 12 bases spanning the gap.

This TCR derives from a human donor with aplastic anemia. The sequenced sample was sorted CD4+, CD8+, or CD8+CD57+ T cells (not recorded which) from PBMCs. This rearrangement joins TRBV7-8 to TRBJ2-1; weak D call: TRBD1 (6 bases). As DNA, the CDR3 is TGTGCCAGCAGCTTAGCCAGGGGAAAGGGTGAGCAGTTCTTC. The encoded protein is CASSLARGKGEQFF. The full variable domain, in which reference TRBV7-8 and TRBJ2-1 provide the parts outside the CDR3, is GAGVSQSPRYKVAKRGQDVALRCDPISGHVSLFWYQQALGQGPEFLTYFQNEAQLDKSGLPSDRFFAERPEGSVSTLKIQRTQQEDSAVYLCASSLARGKGEQFFGPGTRLTVL.